The sequence of this T cell receptor (beta chain) was determined in a study of cytomegalovirus exposure and HLA in healthy donors. Primers for the PCR totalled 60 Vbeta and 13 Jbeta. Sequencing used immunoSEQ multiplex PCR; TCRdb keeps in-frame clones, though not all of them. The sample contains more than 140,000 clones, 64% of which appear only once. On this clone: Its antigen remains unidentified.

Sampled while nominally healthy, donors likely had unrecorded immune exposures. Study-wide findings and caveats: Sequencing likely generated an artifact that appeared as a cluster of highly shared sequence variants.

This clonotype was obtained from a woman in her 30s in good health and CMV-seropositive. Input material: PBMCs.

The CDR3: CASSFGEGTQYF. CDR3 sequence (DNA): TGTGCCAGCAGCTTTGGGGAGGGAACCCAGTACTTC. The chain employs TRBV7-9 and TRBJ2-5; 7 bases line up with TRBD2. The germline gives CDR1 SEHNR, CDR2 FQNEAQ (reference sequence). The CDR3 has 12 residues. Trimming took 3 bases from V and 8 from J; bases not matched to a gene: 3.